This T cell receptor beta chain was captured in a study of T cells in Graves' hyperthyroidism and ophthalmopathy (dated by TCRdb to between 2018 and 2021). About the full investigation: Peripheral blood samples were taken at initial diagnosis, before any treatment was given. To identify TCR V-J signatures that set the groups apart, the researchers used a discovery cohort of about a hundred patients, made up of around 40 with Graves' ophthalmopathy and some 60 with stable Graves' hyperthyroidism. Prospective prediction of ophthalmopathy was tested in an independent validation cohort consisting of 18 to 20 hyperthyroidism patients and approximately 16 patients who later progressed to ophthalmopathy. The roughly 100 discovery patients were randomly split 7:3 into training and test sets. In more than 5 Graves' hyperthyroidism patients, the study also compared T-cell repertoires from thyroid tissue with T-cell repertoires from blood. Once sampling was done, hyperthyroidism patients were given methimazole at a starting dose of 30 mg daily, whereas ophthalmopathy patients were given high-dose intravenous methylprednisolone. The paper reports TCR Vbeta CDR3 sequencing of some 140 peripheral blood samples: around 45 ophthalmopathy, about 75 hyperthyroidism and approximately 17 progressor patients.

The hyperthyroidism patients were between 18 and 65 years old and newly diagnosed, with a disease duration of less than 2 months. The study excluded patients with uncontrolled infections, other autoimmune diseases, pregnancy or lactation. Clinical symptoms, serum thyroxine and TRAb, thyroid ultrasound, and orbital computed tomography formed the basis for the diagnoses. Blood from progressor patients was drawn when they were first diagnosed with hyperthyroidism, before any ophthalmopathy symptoms appeared. Ficoll-Paque density gradient centrifugation was used to isolate PBMCs from under 11 ml of fresh peripheral blood. Progressor patients were first diagnosed with Graves' hyperthyroidism and then developed ophthalmopathy during follow-up. Total RNA was extracted using Trizol reagent, and RNA quality was assessed on an Agilent 2100 Bioanalyzer. Amplification of TCR beta CDR3 regions was carried out from RNA transcripts. For the first round of RT-PCR on the TCR CDR3, the HTBI primer set was used together with the Qiagen OneStep RT-PCR kit. The libraries were constructed in a second round of multiplex PCR and then size-selected and purified. Paired-end sequencing of the libraries was performed with 100 bp reads on an Illumina HiSeq2000. In the paper's pipeline: SOAPnuke was used to process the raw data, throwing out any read that contained adapters or uncalled bases, had a mean Phred below 15, or lacked an exact constant-primer or identifier match. COPE v1.2.5 was used to merge the high-quality paired reads, and each unique nucleotide sequence was defined as a clonotype. Clonotypes were aligned to IMGT TRBV, TRBD and TRBJ reference segments using MiTCR v1.1. The analysis included only V-J combinations with a frequency above 0.0001, which together covered 98% to 99.2% of the repertoires. A TCS score was defined as the ratio of F50 (clonal expansion) to E x V (chaos), with BLOSUM62-based TCRdist applied between CDR3 peptides within each V-J. Welch's t-statistics and random forest reduced around 550 V-J features to roughly 13, which were used in a naive Bayes classifier (R e1071). The public reads were quality trimmed at Q25 with fastp and then assembled into clones with MiXCR by TCRdb, keeping productive beta chains. Each record represents a unique CDR3 protein, reported with the most common genes and DNA among its rows. TCRdb's processing, not the study's, gives the V and J calls here. The sample table records under 300,000 distinct CDR3 sequences; less than 30% of these occur just once. Over 25% of the sample belongs to the ten largest clones.

The CDR3 runs 13 residues from the cysteine to the phenylalanine. Only the CDR3 portion is preserved as DNA: 39 bases, with reading frame beginning at the first base. CDR1 and CDR2, per the germline V gene, are SGHAT and FQNNGV. Cut back by 5 bases and 4 bases, the V and J ends lie 9 bases apart. To note about this clonotype: There is no known antigen for this receptor. Base qualities are not provided; no much larger clone lies one nucleotide away.

Findings and caveats that apply to the study as a whole: Most expanded thyroid clonotypes (frequency above 0.001) were also detected in blood, a finding suggesting that blood repertoires may reflect thyroid immune responses. No statistical method was used to set the sample size in advance, and investigators knew the group allocation. During validation, the model predicted progression to ophthalmopathy a median of roughly 7.1 months ahead of onset, with around 65% sensitivity and around 73% specificity. Ophthalmopathy was separated from stable hyperthyroidism by a 13 V-J signature model, with around 90% sensitivity and about 81% specificity obtained in cross-validation and 80%/75% obtained in testing.

Sequencing was performed on blood. The clonotype was recovered from a man in his forties with Graves' hyperthyroidism that later progressed to Graves' ophthalmopathy. Recombination linked TRBV11-2 to TRBJ1-5, with the D gene call left open. At the DNA level, the sequence is TGTGCCAGCAGCATGGACGTAAATCAGCCCCAGCATTTT. It translates as CASSMDVNQPQHF.